This T cell receptor beta chain was profiled in a study of blood T cell repertoires in COVID-19. Whole-study context: T cells, B-cell-depleted T cells, or PBMCs provided the cDNA or gDNA that served as material.

In the original workflow: Researchers report that nucleated cell counts were estimated from reference gene primer amplification. Some clones are missing from TCRdb's copy, which holds only in-frame ones; the method was immunoSEQ multiplex PCR. D and trimming were read from the DNA, whereas the V and J calls and clone size are those reported in that table. The repertoire holds over 120,000 clones, with around nine tenths as singletons. Trimming removed 2 bases at V and 2 bases at J, with 13 bases between. The length of the CDR3 is 15 residues. CDR1 is MNHEY and CDR2 is SMNVEV in the germline V gene (reference sequence).

This clonotype was sampled from a woman aged 45-59 years with active or convalescent COVID-19. The J gene is TRBJ2-7, the V gene TRBV27; D gene uncertain. Sequenced sample: peripheral blood. In DNA, the CDR3 is TGTGCCAGCAGTTTAAAGGTGGGCATAGCCTACGAGCAGTACTTC. Protein product: CASSLKVGIAYEQYF.